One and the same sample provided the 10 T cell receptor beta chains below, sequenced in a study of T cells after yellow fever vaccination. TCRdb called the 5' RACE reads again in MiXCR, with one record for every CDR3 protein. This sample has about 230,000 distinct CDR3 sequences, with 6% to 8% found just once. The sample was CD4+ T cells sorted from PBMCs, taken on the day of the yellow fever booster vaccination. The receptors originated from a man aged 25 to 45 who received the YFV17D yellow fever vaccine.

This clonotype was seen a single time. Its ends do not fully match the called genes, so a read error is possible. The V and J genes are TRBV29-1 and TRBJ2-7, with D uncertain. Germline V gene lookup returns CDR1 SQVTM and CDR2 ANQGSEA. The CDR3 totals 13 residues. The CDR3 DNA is TGCAACGTTGGCTCGGGCCCTACCTACGAGCAGTACTTC. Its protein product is CNVGSGPTYEQYF.

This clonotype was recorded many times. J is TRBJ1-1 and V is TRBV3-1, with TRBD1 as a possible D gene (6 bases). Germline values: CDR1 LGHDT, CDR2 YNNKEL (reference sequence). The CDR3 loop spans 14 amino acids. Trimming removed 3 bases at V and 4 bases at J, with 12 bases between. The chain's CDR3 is CASSHGGGGTEAFF. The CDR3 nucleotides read TGTGCCAGCAGCCATGGGGGAGGGGGCACTGAAGCTTTCTTT. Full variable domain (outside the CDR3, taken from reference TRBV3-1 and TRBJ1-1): DTAVSQTPKYLVTQMGNDKSIKCEQNLGHDTMYWYKQDSKKFLKIMFSYNNKELIINETVPNRFSPKSPDKAHLNLHINSLELGDSAVYFCASSHGGGGTEAFFGQGTRLTVV.

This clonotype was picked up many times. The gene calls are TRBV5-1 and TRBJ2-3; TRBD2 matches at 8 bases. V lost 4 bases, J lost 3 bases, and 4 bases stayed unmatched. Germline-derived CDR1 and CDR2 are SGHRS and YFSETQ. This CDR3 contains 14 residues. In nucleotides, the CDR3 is TGCGCCAGCAGCCCGGGGACTAGAACAGATACGCAGTATTTT. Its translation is CASSPGTRTDTQYF.

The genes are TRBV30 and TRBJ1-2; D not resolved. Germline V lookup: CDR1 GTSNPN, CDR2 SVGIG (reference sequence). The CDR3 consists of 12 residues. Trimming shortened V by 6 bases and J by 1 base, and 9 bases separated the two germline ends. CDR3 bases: TGTGCCTGCCGGGCCCGTAACTATGGCTACACCTTC. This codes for CACRARNYGYTF.

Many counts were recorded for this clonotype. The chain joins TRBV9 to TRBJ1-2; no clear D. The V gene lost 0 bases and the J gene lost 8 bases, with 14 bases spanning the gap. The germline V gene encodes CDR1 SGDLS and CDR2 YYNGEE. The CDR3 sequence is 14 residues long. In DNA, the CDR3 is TGTGCCAGCAGCGTAGCGTCCGGGCGAGGAGGCTACACCTTC. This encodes CASSVASGRGGYTF.

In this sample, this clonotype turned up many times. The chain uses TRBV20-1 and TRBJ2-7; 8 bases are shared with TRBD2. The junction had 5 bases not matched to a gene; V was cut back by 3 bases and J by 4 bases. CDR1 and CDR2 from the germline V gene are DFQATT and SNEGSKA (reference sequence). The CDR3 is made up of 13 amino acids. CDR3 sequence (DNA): TGCAGTGCTAGTCCGGGGGGGCTGTACGAGCAGTACTTC. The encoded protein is CSASPGGLYEQYF.

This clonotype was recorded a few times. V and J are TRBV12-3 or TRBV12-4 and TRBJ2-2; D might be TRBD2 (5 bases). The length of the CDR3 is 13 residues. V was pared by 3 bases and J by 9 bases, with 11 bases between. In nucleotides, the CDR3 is TGTGCCAGCAGTTTGTCGGGAAATTGGGAGCTGTTTTTT. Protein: CASSLSGNWELFF.

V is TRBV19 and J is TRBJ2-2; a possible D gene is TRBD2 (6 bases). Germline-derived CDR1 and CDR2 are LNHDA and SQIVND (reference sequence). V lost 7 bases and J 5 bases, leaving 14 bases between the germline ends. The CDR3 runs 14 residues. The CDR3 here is CASTTMGRTGELFF. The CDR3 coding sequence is TGTGCCAGTACGACGATGGGGAGGACCGGGGAGCTGTTTTTT.

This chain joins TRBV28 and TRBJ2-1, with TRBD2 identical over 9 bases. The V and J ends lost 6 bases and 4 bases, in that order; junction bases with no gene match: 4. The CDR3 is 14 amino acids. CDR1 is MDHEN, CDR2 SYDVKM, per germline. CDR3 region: CASRGTSRYNEQFF. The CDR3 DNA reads TGTGCCAGCAGGGGGACTAGCCGGTACAATGAGCAGTTCTTC.

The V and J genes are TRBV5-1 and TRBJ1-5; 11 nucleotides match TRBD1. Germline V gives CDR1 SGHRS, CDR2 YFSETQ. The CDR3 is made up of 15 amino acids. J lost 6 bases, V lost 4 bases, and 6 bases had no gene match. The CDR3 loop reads CASSPEGQGAQPQHF. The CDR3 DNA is TGCGCCAGCAGCCCGGAAGGACAGGGGGCTCAGCCCCAGCATTTT. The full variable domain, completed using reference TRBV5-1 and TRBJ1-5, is KAGVTQTPRYLIKTRGQQVTLSCSPISGHRSVSWYQQTPGQGLQFLFEYFSETQRNKGNFPGRFSGRQFSNSRSEMNVSTLELGDSALYLCASSPEGQGAQPQHFGDGTRLSIL.